This section outlines one T cell receptor beta chain sequence together with its context. Original processing methods: The authors estimated nucleated cell counts from reference gene primer amplification. The repertoire was sequenced with immunoSEQ multiplex PCR; TCRdb's copy has only in-frame clones and lacks some. The V and J calls and clone size are taken from that table; D and trimming were inferred from the DNA. The repertoire holds about 59,000 clones, with over 75% as singletons. This specimen comes from a study of blood T cell repertoires in COVID-19. On the study more broadly: Spain, Italy and the United States supplied samples that represented acute and convalescent COVID-19.

Sequences were obtained from peripheral blood. This TCR was recovered from a man at least 80 years old with acute or convalescent COVID-19.

The CDR3 DNA sequence: TGTGCCTGGAGTCCGGGACAGGGGGCGTACGAGCAGTACTTC. It encodes CAWSPGQGAYEQYF. This chain connects TRBV30 to TRBJ2-7; 12 bases match TRBD1. Germline V lookup: CDR1 GTSNPN, CDR2 SVGIG (reference sequence). The junction had 3 bases not matched to a gene; V was cut back by 2 bases and J by 4 bases. CDR3 length: 14 amino acids.